The rows below give T cell receptor beta chains drawn from one sample of a study of blood T cells in healthy people across ages. MiXCR, applied by TCRdb to the 5' RACE reads, yields one record per CDR3 protein. Of over 600,000 distinct CDR3 sequences in the sample, more than 35% were seen once. Sequencing was carried out using blood. These TCRs come from a man at least 80 years old in good health. CDR3s include the opening cysteine and the closing phenylalanine or tryptophan. The order of the fields is V gene, clone size, D gene, J gene, CDR3 protein, CDR3 DNA. D genes are given only for firm matches. A row's size may be missing; if present it is once, few, many or a size class.

v_call: TRBV7-8; clone_size: few; d_call: TRBD1; j_call: TRBJ2-3; cdr3_aa: CASSLTGQWFPDTQYF; cdr3_nt: TGTGCCAGCAGCTTAACGGGACAGTGGTTTCCAGATACGCAGTATTTT
v_call: TRBV5-1; clone_size: many; d_call: NA; j_call: TRBJ2-2; cdr3_aa: CASSLPPTGELFF; cdr3_nt: TGTGCCAGCAGCCTCCCCCCCACCGGGGAGCTGTTTTTT
v_call: TRBV7-2; clone_size: NA; d_call: NA; j_call: TRBJ2-1; cdr3_aa: CASSLVGFNDNEQFF; cdr3_nt: TGTGCCAGCAGCTTAGTAGGATTCAACGACAATGAGCAGTTCTTC
v_call: TRBV7-2; clone_size: NA; d_call: TRBD1; j_call: TRBJ2-6; cdr3_aa: CASSHPRPDRGSGANVLTF; cdr3_nt: TGTGCCAGCAGCCACCCCCGTCCGGACAGGGGATCTGGGGCCAACGTCCTGACTTTC
v_call: TRBV29-1; clone_size: NA; d_call: TRBD1; j_call: TRBJ2-7; cdr3_aa: CSVPGQRYEQYF; cdr3_nt: TGCAGCGTTCCGGGACAGAGGTACGAGCAGTACTTC
v_call: TRBV25-1; clone_size: NA; d_call: NA; j_call: TRBJ2-3; cdr3_aa: CAGSHPVTDTQYF; cdr3_nt: TGTGCCGGCAGTCACCCCGTTACCGATACGCAGTATTTT
v_call: TRBV6-6; clone_size: NA; d_call: TRBD1; j_call: TRBJ2-1; cdr3_aa: CASSNGGQGALEQFF; cdr3_nt: TGTGCCAGCAGTAACGGGGGACAGGGGGCTCTTGAGCAGTTCTTC
v_call: TRBV20-1; clone_size: few; d_call: TRBD2; j_call: TRBJ2-1; cdr3_aa: CSALRTSRSYNEQFF; cdr3_nt: TGCAGTGCCCTCAGGACTAGCCGCTCCTACAATGAGCAGTTCTTC
v_call: TRBV28; clone_size: NA; d_call: NA; j_call: TRBJ2-7; cdr3_aa: CASSFGAGKYEQYF; cdr3_nt: TGTGCCAGCAGTTTCGGGGCAGGGAAGTACGAGCAGTACTTC
v_call: TRBV7-3; clone_size: once; d_call: NA; j_call: TRBJ2-5; cdr3_aa: CASSHRGAVHSYNEQYF; cdr3_nt: TGTGCCAGCAGCCATCGTGGAGCGGTTCACTCCTACAATGAGCAGTACTTC
v_call: TRBV5-1; clone_size: many; d_call: TRBD1; j_call: TRBJ2-7; cdr3_aa: CASSRESSGGVPYEQYF; cdr3_nt: TGCGCCAGCAGCCGAGAATCCTCAGGGGGTGTACCCTACGAGCAGTACTTC
v_call: TRBV11-3; clone_size: many; d_call: TRBD2; j_call: TRBJ2-2; cdr3_aa: CASSLAGGLTGELFF; cdr3_nt: TGTGCCAGCAGCTTAGCGGGAGGCCTAACCGGGGAGCTGTTTTTT
v_call: TRBV12-3/TRBV12-4; clone_size: many; d_call: NA; j_call: TRBJ2-1; cdr3_aa: CASRLLSYNEQFF; cdr3_nt: TGTGCCAGCAGGCTCCTTTCCTACAATGAGCAGTTCTTC
v_call: TRBV27; clone_size: few; d_call: TRBD2; j_call: TRBJ2-1; cdr3_aa: CASSWGLAGINEQFF; cdr3_nt: TGTGCCAGCAGTTGGGGACTAGCGGGAATCAATGAGCAGTTCTTC
v_call: TRBV11-2; clone_size: NA; d_call: NA; j_call: TRBJ2-7; cdr3_aa: CASSVDGNSYEQYF; cdr3_nt: TGTGCCAGCAGCGTTGACGGGAACTCCTACGAGCAGTACTTC
v_call: TRBV4-3; clone_size: NA; d_call: TRBD1; j_call: TRBJ1-1; cdr3_aa: CASSPMETGWTEAFF; cdr3_nt: TGCGCCAGCAGCCCCATGGAGACAGGGTGGACTGAAGCTTTCTTT
v_call: TRBV28; clone_size: few; d_call: NA; j_call: TRBJ2-3; cdr3_aa: CASSSAAQGVDTQYF; cdr3_nt: TGTGCCAGCAGTTCCGCCGCCCAAGGGGTAGATACGCAGTATTTT
v_call: TRBV20-1; clone_size: many; d_call: NA; j_call: TRBJ2-7; cdr3_aa: CSARAGFSRSEQYF; cdr3_nt: TGCAGTGCTAGAGCTGGGTTTTCTCGCTCCGAGCAGTACTTC
v_call: TRBV29-1; clone_size: NA; d_call: NA; j_call: TRBJ2-3; cdr3_aa: CGVFRGGDTQYF; cdr3_nt: TGCGGCGTGTTTAGGGGAGGTGATACGCAGTATTTT
v_call: TRBV3-1; clone_size: NA; d_call: TRBD1; j_call: TRBJ2-7; cdr3_aa: CASSQQRQGGDEQYF; cdr3_nt: TGTGCCAGCAGCCAACAAAGACAGGGCGGCGACGAGCAGTACTTC
v_call: TRBV28; clone_size: NA; d_call: NA; j_call: TRBJ2-5; cdr3_aa: CASSLSLVQETQYF; cdr3_nt: TGTGCCAGCAGTTTAAGTCTGGTACAAGAGACCCAGTACTTC
v_call: TRBV12-3/TRBV12-4; clone_size: few; d_call: NA; j_call: TRBJ1-6; cdr3_aa: CASSLEVGPSPLHF; cdr3_nt: TGTGCCAGCAGTTTAGAAGTAGGCCCTTCACCCCTCCACTTT
v_call: TRBV5-1; clone_size: NA; d_call: NA; j_call: TRBJ1-2; cdr3_aa: CASSPTTGMSGYGYTF; cdr3_nt: TGCGCCAGCAGCCCAACTACCGGGATGTCGGGCTATGGCTACACCTTC
v_call: TRBV3-1; clone_size: NA; d_call: NA; j_call: TRBJ2-4; cdr3_aa: CASSQDARPQNIQYF; cdr3_nt: TGTGCCAGCAGCCAAGATGCGAGGCCGCAAAACATTCAGTACTTC
v_call: TRBV12-3/TRBV12-4; clone_size: few; d_call: NA; j_call: TRBJ1-1; cdr3_aa: CASILGQSNTEAFF; cdr3_nt: TGTGCCAGCATCTTGGGGCAGTCGAACACTGAAGCTTTCTTT
v_call: TRBV28; clone_size: NA; d_call: TRBD1; j_call: TRBJ2-7; cdr3_aa: CASSKGARDEQYF; cdr3_nt: TGTGCCAGCAGCAAGGGGGCGCGGGACGAGCAGTACTTC
v_call: TRBV4-1; clone_size: few; d_call: NA; j_call: TRBJ2-3; cdr3_aa: CASSQQGGLDGGASTDTQYF; cdr3_nt: TGCGCCAGCAGCCAACAAGGTGGGCTAGACGGGGGTGCTAGCACAGATACGCAGTATTTT
v_call: TRBV7-9; clone_size: few; d_call: NA; j_call: TRBJ2-5; cdr3_aa: CASSSAPDPKWETQYF; cdr3_nt: TGTGCCAGCAGCTCCGCTCCGGACCCCAAGTGGGAGACCCAGTACTTC
v_call: TRBV13; clone_size: NA; d_call: NA; j_call: TRBJ2-5; cdr3_aa: CASEGRVGETQYF; cdr3_nt: TGTGCCAGCGAGGGCCGGGTCGGGGAGACCCAGTACTTC